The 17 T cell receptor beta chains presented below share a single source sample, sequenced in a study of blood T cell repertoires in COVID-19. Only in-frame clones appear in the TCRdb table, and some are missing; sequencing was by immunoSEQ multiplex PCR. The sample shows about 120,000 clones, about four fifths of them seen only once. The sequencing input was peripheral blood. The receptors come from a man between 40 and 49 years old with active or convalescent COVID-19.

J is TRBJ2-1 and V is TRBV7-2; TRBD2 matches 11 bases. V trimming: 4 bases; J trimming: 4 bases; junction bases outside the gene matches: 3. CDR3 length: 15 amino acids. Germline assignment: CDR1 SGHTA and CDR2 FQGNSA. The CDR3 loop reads CASSSRLAGYNEQFF. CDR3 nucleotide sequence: TGTGCCAGCAGCTCTAGACTAGCGGGGTACAATGAGCAGTTCTTC. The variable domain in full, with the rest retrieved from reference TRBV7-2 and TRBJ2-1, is GAGVSQSPSNKVTEKGKDVELRCDPISGHTALYWYRQSLGQGLEFLIYFQGNSAPDKSGLPSDRFSAERTGGSVSTLTIQRTQQEDSAVYLCASSSRLAGYNEQFFGPGTRLTVL.

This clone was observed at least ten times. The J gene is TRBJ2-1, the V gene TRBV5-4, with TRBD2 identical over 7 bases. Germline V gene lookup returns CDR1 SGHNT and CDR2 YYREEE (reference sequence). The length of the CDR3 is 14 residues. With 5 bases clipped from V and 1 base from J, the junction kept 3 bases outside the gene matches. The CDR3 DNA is TGTGCCAGCAGGACCGGGGGGTCCTACAATGAGCAGTTCTTC. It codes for CASRTGGSYNEQFF.

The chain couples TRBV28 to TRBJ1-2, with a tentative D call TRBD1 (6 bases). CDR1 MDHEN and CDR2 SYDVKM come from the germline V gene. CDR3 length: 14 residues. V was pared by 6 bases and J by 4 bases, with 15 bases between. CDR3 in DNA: TGTGCCAGCAGGCGAGGGGGTACGCCCTATGGCTACACCTTC. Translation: CASRRGGTPYGYTF.

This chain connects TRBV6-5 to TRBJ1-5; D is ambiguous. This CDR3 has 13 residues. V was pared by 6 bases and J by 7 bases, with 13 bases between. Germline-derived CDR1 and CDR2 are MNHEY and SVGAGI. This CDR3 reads CASSIGGHQPQHF. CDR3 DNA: TGTGCCAGCAGCATCGGAGGGCACCAGCCCCAGCATTTT.

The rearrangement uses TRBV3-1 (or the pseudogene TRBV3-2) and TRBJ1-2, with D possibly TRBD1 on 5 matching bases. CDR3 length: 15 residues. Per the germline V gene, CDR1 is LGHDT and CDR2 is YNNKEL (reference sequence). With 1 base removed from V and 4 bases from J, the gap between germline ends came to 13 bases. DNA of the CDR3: TGTGCCAGCAGCCAAGGGGGCGCCGACAGCTATGGCTACACCTTC. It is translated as CASSQGGADSYGYTF.

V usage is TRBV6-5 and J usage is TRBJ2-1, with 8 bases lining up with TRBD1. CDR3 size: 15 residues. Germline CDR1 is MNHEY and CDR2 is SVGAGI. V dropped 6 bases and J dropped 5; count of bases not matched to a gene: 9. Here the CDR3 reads CASRQTGAGDNEQFF. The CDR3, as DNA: TGTGCCAGCAGACAGACAGGGGCTGGGGACAATGAGCAGTTCTTC.

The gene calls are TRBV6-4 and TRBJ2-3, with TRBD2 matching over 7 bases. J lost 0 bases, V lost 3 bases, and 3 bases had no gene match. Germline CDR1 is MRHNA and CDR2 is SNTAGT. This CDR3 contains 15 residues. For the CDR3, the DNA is TGTGCCAGCAGTGAGGGGCGGGGGAGCACAGATACGCAGTATTTT. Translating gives CASSEGRGSTDTQYF.

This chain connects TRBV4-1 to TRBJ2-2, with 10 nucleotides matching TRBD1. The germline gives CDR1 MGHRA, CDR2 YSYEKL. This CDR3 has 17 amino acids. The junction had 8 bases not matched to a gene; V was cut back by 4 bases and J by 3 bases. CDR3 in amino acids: CASSRTRQGAYTGELFF. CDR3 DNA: TGCGCCAGCAGCCGTACCCGACAGGGGGCATACACCGGGGAGCTGTTTTTT.

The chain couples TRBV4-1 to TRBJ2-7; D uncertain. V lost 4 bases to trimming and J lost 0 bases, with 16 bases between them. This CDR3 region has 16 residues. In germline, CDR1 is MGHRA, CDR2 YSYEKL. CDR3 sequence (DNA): TGCGCCAGCAGCCCCCAAGCGACGGAGAACTCCTACGAGCAGTACTTC. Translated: CASSPQATENSYEQYF.

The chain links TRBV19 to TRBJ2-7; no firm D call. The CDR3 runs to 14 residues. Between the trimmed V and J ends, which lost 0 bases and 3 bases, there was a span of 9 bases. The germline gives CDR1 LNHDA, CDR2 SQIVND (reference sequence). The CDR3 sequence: CASSIDLSGYEQYF. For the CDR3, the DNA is TGTGCCAGTAGTATAGATCTATCGGGCTACGAGCAGTACTTC.

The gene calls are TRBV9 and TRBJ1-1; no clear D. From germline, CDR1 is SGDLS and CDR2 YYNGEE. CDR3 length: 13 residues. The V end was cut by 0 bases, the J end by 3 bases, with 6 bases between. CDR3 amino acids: CASSVAMDTEAFF. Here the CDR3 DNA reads TGTGCCAGCAGCGTAGCTATGGACACTGAAGCTTTCTTT.

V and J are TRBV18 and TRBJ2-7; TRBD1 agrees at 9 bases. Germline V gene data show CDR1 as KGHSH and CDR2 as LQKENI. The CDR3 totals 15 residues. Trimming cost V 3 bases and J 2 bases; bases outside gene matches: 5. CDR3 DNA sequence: TGTGCCAGCTCACCGATCGACAGGGGGGCCTACGAGCAGTACTTC. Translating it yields CASSPIDRGAYEQYF.

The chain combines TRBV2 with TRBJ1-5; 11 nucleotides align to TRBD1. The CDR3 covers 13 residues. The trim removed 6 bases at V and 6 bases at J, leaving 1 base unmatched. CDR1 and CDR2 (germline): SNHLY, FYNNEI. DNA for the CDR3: TGTGCCAGCAGGGGACAGGGGGGTCAGCCCCAGCATTTT. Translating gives CASRGQGGQPQHF.

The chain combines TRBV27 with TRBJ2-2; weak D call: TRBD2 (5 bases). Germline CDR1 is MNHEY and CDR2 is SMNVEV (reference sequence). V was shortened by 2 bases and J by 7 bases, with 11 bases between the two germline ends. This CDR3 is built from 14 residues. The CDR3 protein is CASSLSPGIGELFF. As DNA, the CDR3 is TGTGCCAGCAGTTTAAGTCCGGGAATCGGGGAGCTGTTTTTT.

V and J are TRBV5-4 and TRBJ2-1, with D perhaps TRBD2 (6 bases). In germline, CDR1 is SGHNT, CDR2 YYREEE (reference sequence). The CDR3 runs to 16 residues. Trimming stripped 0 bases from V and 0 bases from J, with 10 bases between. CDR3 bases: TGTGCCAGCAGCTTGGCCCGGGGGAGCTCCTACAATGAGCAGTTCTTC. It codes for CASSLARGSSYNEQFF. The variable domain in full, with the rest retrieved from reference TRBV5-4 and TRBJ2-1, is ETGVTQSPTHLIKTRGQQVTLRCSSQSGHNTVSWYQQALGQGPQFIFQYYREEENGRGNFPPRFSGLQFPNYSSELNVNALELDDSALYLCASSLARGSSYNEQFFGPGTRLTVL.

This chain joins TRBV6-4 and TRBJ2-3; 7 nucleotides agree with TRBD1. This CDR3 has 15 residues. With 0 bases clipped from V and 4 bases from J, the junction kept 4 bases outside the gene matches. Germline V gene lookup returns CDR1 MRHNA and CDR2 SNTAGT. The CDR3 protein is CASSDSDQGADTQYF. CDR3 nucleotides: TGTGCCAGCAGTGACTCCGACCAGGGGGCAGATACGCAGTATTTT.

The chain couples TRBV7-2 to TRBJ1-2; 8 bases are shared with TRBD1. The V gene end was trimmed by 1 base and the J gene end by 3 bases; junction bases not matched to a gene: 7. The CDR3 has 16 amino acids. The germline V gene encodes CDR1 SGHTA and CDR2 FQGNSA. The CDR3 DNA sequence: TGTGCCAGCAGCTTAGACCCAGGGGGCGCTTACTATGGCTACACCTTC. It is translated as CASSLDPGGAYYGYTF.